This T cell receptor beta chain was captured by sequencing in a study of T cells expressing NK-cell markers. Study details: It was sorted CD3+CD56+NKG2C+, CD3+CD56+NKG2C- and CD3+CD56-NKG2C+ T cells that supplied the TCR beta repertoires.

About this clonotype itself: Its antigen is unknown.

Study-wide findings and caveats: Of CD8+ T cells, roughly 1.0-7.5% belonged to dominant NKG2C+ clonotypes in five or six donors. Where a handful of donors were concerned, these clonotypes also led the CD3+CD56-NKG2C+ fraction. Specificity for HCMV among expanded NKG2C+ T cell clones was not established.

TCRdb reprocessed the 5' RACE reads, with one entry per CDR3 protein and no DNA. This sample's table has approximately 460,000 distinct CDR3 sequences. The germline V gene encodes CDR1 SEHNR and CDR2 FQNEAQ (reference sequence). The CDR3 is 16 amino acids. The sample taken for sequencing was blood T cells: a sorted CD56 or NKG2C T cell subset, CD4+ or CD8+ T cells, or bulk PBMC T cells (not recorded which). The receptor was isolated from a woman between 18 and 70 years old in good health. This chain connects TRBV7-9 to TRBJ2-2; the D call from TCRdb, TRBD2, cannot be confirmed without DNA. The CDR3 is CASRPLTSGPTGELFF.